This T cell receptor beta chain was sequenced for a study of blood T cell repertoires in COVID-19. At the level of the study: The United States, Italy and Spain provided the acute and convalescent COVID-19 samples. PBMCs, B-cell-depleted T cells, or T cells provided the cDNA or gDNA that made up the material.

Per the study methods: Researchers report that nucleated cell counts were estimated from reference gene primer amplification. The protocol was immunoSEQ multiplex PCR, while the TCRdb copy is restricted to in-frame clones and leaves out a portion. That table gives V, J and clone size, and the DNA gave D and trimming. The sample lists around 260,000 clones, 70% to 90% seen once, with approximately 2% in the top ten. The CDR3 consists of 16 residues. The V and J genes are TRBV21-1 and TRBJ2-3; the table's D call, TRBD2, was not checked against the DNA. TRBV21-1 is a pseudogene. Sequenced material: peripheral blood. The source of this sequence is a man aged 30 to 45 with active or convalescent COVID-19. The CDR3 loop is CASSIGGGGIIDTQYF. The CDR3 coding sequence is TGTGCCAGCAGCATTGGGGGGGGAGGTATCATTGATACGCAGTATTTT.